A selection of T cell receptor beta chains follows, all from one sample in a study of response to subunit inactivated influenza vaccine. MiXCR, run by TCRdb on the RT-PCR reads, gives a single entry per CDR3 protein. This table has 650,000 to 700,000 distinct CDR3 sequences, approximately 14% appearing once. The starting material was PBMCs from blood, obtained about 11 days after vaccination. The origin of the receptors is a man aged 45-60 years who received an inactivated influenza vaccine. CDR3s leave out the opening cysteine and the closing phenylalanine or tryptophan.

v_gene: TRBV7-9
j_gene: TRBJ1-6
len: 12
CDR3aa: ALKPPLVGSPLH

v_gene: TRBV28
j_gene: TRBJ2-6
len: 14
CDR3aa: ASTSLGSSGANVLT

v_gene: TRBV24-1
j_gene: TRBJ2-5
len: 12
CDR3aa: ATSDSRREETQY

v_gene: TRBV2
j_gene: TRBJ2-1
len: 13
CDR3aa: ASRRETSSYNEQF

v_gene: TRBV11-3
j_gene: TRBJ2-2
len: 12
CDR3aa: ASSHGRNTGELF

v_gene: TRBV20-1
j_gene: TRBJ1-5
len: 11
CDR3aa: SARDSLGQPQH

v_gene: TRBV24-1
j_gene: TRBJ2-2
len: 11
CDR3aa: ATSALGIGELF

v_gene: TRBV20-1
j_gene: TRBJ2-5
len: 11
CDR3aa: SASGGVPETQY

v_gene: TRBV12-3/TRBV12-4
j_gene: TRBJ2-4
len: 13
CDR3aa: ASSFEFIAKNIQY

v_gene: TRBV6-2/TRBV6-3
j_gene: TRBJ2-1
len: 14
CDR3aa: ASSNRVRLTNNEQF

v_gene: TRBV7-7
j_gene: TRBJ2-5
len: 12
CDR3aa: ASSLSTFGETQY

v_gene: TRBV5-1
j_gene: TRBJ1-5
len: 12
CDR3aa: ASSPDHNNQPQH

v_gene: TRBV7-2
j_gene: TRBJ2-5
len: 14
CDR3aa: ASRLVGLAGGQTQY

v_gene: TRBV7-2
j_gene: TRBJ2-1
len: 15
CDR3aa: ASSLGEGDLSYNEQF

v_gene: TRBV12-3/TRBV12-4
j_gene: TRBJ2-2
len: 11
CDR3aa: ASSFFYPGELF

v_gene: TRBV20-1
j_gene: TRBJ2-7
len: 13
CDR3aa: SARDYQGWEYEQY

v_gene: TRBV15
j_gene: TRBJ2-1
len: 16
CDR3aa: ATSRDHGGGGAYNEQF

v_gene: TRBV19
j_gene: TRBJ1-5
len: 13
CDR3aa: ASSGSLQGAQPQH

v_gene: TRBV6-5
j_gene: TRBJ1-1
len: 15
CDR3aa: ASSWTDSNTAGTEAF

v_gene: TRBV15
j_gene: TRBJ2-1
len: 15
CDR3aa: ATSRDIVGSRYNEQF

v_gene: TRBV12-3/TRBV12-4
j_gene: TRBJ1-6
len: 14
CDR3aa: ASSLDGWEGSSPLH

v_gene: TRBV15
j_gene: TRBJ2-5
len: 16
CDR3aa: ATSRDQGSFSYQETQY

v_gene: TRBV9
j_gene: TRBJ1-3
len: 15
CDR3aa: ASSAGVGALSGNTIY

v_gene: TRBV7-9
j_gene: TRBJ1-1
len: 14
CDR3aa: ASSLFKFRGGTEAF

v_gene: TRBV15
j_gene: TRBJ2-2
len: 13
CDR3aa: ATSRDRGYTGELF

v_gene: TRBV7-2
j_gene: TRBJ2-5
len: 12
CDR3aa: ASSFTRDQETQY

v_gene: TRBV5-5
j_gene: TRBJ2-5
len: 14
CDR3aa: ASRRDRTSVVETQY

v_gene: TRBV5-6
j_gene: TRBJ2-2
len: 12
CDR3aa: ASSLREFGRELF

v_gene: TRBV3-1
j_gene: TRBJ2-5
len: 15
CDR3aa: ASTPVAGGPNGETQY

v_gene: TRBV12-3/TRBV12-4
j_gene: TRBJ2-3
len: 12
CDR3aa: ASRQDAGTDTQY

v_gene: TRBV27
j_gene: TRBJ2-5
len: 13
CDR3aa: ASSLSGLAGETQY

v_gene: TRBV20-1
j_gene: TRBJ1-5
len: 13
CDR3aa: SARGREYSNQPQH

v_gene: TRBV7-2
j_gene: TRBJ2-1
len: 14
CDR3aa: ASSHIAGGPGNEQF

v_gene: TRBV2
j_gene: TRBJ2-3
len: 13
CDR3aa: ASSEEGRLADTQY

v_gene: TRBV10-3
j_gene: TRBJ2-5
len: 11
CDR3aa: AISGPPQETQY

v_gene: TRBV6-5
j_gene: TRBJ2-1
len: 14
CDR3aa: ASSSLGIAGGGEQF

v_gene: TRBV9
j_gene: TRBJ2-7
len: 13
CDR3aa: ASSEGGGRAYEQY

v_gene: TRBV5-1
j_gene: TRBJ2-3
len: 11
CDR3aa: ASSLAGVDTQY